The 7 T cell receptor beta chains in this list originate from one sample, sequenced in a study of early T cells in non-severe SARS-CoV-2 infection. TCRdb itself ran the 5' RACE reads through MiXCR, one entry per CDR3 protein. The sample includes under 40,000 distinct CDR3 sequences, 6.3% of them seen just once. Sequencing input: whole blood. The receptors were sampled from an adult who was a healthcare worker with PCR-confirmed SARS-CoV-2 infection or an uninfected control (not recorded which).

The rearrangement joins TRBV20-1 to TRBJ2-3; the D is unclear. V was pared by 6 bases and J by 3 bases, with 22 bases between. Germline-derived CDR1 and CDR2 are DFQATT and SNEGSKA (reference sequence). There are 16 residues in the CDR3. In nucleotides, the CDR3 is TGCAGTGCAACTGACCCGGGCGGACGTGGGACAGATACGCAGTATTTT. Translated: CSATDPGGRGTDTQYF.

This rearrangement joins TRBV29-1 to TRBJ2-5, with D unclear. The CDR3 covers 12 residues. Trimming left V 5 bases short and J 2 bases short, with 9 bases between. Germline lookup yields CDR1 SQVTM and CDR2 ANQGSEA. CDR3 sequence: CSVRITQETQYF. The CDR3 nucleotides are TGCAGCGTTCGTATTACACAAGAGACCCAGTACTTC. Full variable domain (rest looked up from reference TRBV29-1 and TRBJ2-5): SAVISQKPSRDICQRGTSLTIQCQVDSQVTMMFWYRQQPGQSLTLIATANQGSEATYESGFVIDKFPISRPNLTFSTLTVSNMSPEDSSIYLCSVRITQETQYFGPGTRLLVL.

This clonotype was counted ten times or more. This chain connects TRBV2 to TRBJ2-1, with D perhaps matching TRBD2 (6 bases). The CDR3 consists of 13 residues. V gave up 4 bases and J gave up 3 bases, with 7 bases separating them. Germline lookup yields CDR1 SNHLY and CDR2 FYNNEI. The CDR3 DNA reads TGTGCCAGCAGTGTGGAGGGCTACAATGAGCAGTTCTTC. This codes for CASSVEGYNEQFF. The variable domain in full, completed from reference TRBV2 and TRBJ2-1, reads EPEVTQTPSHQVTQMGQEVILRCVPISNHLYFYWYRQILGQKVEFLVSFYNNEISEKSEIFDDQFSVERPDGSNFTLKIRSTKLEDSAMYFCASSVEGYNEQFFGPGTRLTVL.

The V gene is TRBV2, the J gene TRBJ2-7; the D gene is possibly TRBD2 (6 bases). Trimming took 8 bases from V and 0 from J, leaving 14 bases between them. Germline loops: CDR1 SNHLY, CDR2 FYNNEI. The CDR3 has 14 amino acids. The CDR3 region is CASRGLTVSYEQYF. In nucleotides, the CDR3 is TGTGCCAGCCGGGGACTGACCGTCTCCTACGAGCAGTACTTC.

The table lists this clonotype with many counts. The J gene is TRBJ2-7, the V gene TRBV20-1; D is undetermined. The V end lost 7 bases, the J end lost 3 bases, and 10 bases lay between the germline ends. The CDR3 runs 11 residues. Germline V gene lookup returns CDR1 DFQATT and CDR2 SNEGSKA (reference sequence). The CDR3 loop is CSVSRNYEQYF. The CDR3 DNA reads as TGCAGTGTATCGCGAAACTACGAGCAGTACTTC.

This clonotype was seen repeatedly, ten times or more. The genes are TRBV5-4 and TRBJ2-3; TRBD2 agrees at 7 bases. CDR3 size: 15 residues. Germline CDR1 reads SGHNT; CDR2 reads YYREEE (reference sequence). After removal of 1 base from V and 1 base from J, the junction contained 3 bases not matched to a gene. This chain's CDR3 is CASSLWAGGTDTQYF. DNA of the CDR3: TGTGCCAGCAGCTTGTGGGCGGGAGGCACAGATACGCAGTATTTT.

Many counts were recorded for this clonotype. The chain carries TRBV5-1 and TRBJ2-3; D is perhaps TRBD2 (6 bases). CDR1 and CDR2 from the germline V gene are SGHRS and YFSETQ. The CDR3 contains 14 residues. The V end lost 5 bases, the J end lost 4 bases, and 14 bases lay between the germline ends. The CDR3 here is CASRGEVGADTQYF. Here the CDR3 DNA reads TGCGCCAGCAGAGGGGAGGTGGGCGCAGATACGCAGTATTTT.